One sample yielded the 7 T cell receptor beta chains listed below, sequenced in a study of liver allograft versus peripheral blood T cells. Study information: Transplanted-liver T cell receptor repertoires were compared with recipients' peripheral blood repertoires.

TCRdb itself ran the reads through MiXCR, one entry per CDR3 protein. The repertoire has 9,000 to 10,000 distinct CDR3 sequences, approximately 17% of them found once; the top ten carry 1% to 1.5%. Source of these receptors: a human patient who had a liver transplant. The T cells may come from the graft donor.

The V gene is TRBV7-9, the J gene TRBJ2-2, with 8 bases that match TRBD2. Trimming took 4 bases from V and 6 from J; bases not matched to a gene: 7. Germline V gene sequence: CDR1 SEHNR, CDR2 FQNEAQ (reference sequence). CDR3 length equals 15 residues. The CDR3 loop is CASSSPGTSSGELFF. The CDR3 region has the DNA TGTGCCAGCAGCTCCCCCGGGACTAGTTCCGGGGAGCTGTTTTTT.

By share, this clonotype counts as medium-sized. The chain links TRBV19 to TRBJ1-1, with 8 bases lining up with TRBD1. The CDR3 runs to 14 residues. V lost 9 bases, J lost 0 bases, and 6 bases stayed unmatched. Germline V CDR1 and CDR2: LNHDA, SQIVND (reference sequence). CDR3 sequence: CASSRDRLNTEAFF. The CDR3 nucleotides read TGTGCCAGCAGCCGGGACAGGCTGAACACTGAAGCTTTCTTT.

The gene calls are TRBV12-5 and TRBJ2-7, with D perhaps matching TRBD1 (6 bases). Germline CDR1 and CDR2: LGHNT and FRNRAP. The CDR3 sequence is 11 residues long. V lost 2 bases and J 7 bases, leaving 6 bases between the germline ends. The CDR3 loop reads CASGLTGEQYF. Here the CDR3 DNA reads TGTGCTAGTGGTTTGACAGGGGAGCAGTACTTC.

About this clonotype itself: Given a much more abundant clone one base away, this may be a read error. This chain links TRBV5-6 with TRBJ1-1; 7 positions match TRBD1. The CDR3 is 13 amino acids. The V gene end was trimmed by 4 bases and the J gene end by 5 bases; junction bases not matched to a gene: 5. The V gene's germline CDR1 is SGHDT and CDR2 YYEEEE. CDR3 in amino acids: CASSRQGRTEAFF. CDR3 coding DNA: TGTGCCAGCAGCAGACAGGGAAGGACTGAAGCTTTCTTT.

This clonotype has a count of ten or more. The CDR3 coding sequence is TGTGCCAGCAGGGGGAGGGACACCCTTTATAATTCACCCCTCCACTTT. This codes for CASRGRDTLYNSPLHF. The chain uses TRBV6-1 and TRBJ1-6, with D perhaps TRBD1 (6 bases). V lost 6 bases to trimming and J lost 4 bases, with 16 bases between them. The CDR3 loop spans 16 amino acids. Germline V gives CDR1 MNHNS, CDR2 SASEGT.

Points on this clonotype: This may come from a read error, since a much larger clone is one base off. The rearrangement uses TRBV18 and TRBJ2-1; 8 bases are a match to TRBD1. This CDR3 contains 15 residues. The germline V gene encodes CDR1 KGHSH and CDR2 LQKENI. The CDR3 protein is CVSSPDGQGYNEQFF. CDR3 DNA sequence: TGTGTCAGCTCACCAGATGGACAGGGATACAATGAGCAGTTCTTC.

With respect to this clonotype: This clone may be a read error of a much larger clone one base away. As DNA, the CDR3 is TGTGCCAGCGGCTCCAGGGGAGGAGGGTACGAGCAGTACTTC. Translation: CASGSRGGGYEQYF. The V gene is TRBV13, the J gene TRBJ2-7; the D call may be TRBD1 or TRBD2 (6 bases each). Trimming took 8 bases from V and 4 from J, leaving 18 bases between them. From germline, CDR1 is PRHDT and CDR2 FYEKMQ (reference sequence). This CDR3 spans 14 amino acids.